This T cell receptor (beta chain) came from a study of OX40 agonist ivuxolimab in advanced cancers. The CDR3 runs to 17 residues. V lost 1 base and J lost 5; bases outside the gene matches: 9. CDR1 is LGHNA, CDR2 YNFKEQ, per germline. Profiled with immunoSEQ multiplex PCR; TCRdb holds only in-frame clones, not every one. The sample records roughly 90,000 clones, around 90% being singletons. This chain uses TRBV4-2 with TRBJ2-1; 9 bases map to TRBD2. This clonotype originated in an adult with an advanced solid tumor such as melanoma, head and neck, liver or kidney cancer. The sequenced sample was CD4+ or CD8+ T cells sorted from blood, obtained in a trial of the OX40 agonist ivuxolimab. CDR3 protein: CASSQASSTSGNNEQFF. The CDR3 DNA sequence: TGTGCCAGCAGCCAAGCGAGTTCGACTAGCGGAAACAATGAGCAGTTCTTC.